The present T cell receptor beta chain was sequenced within a study of shared clonotypes between healthy human individuals. Study overall: Donor composition was a couple of women and three men, aged 18 to 49. Broader study findings: Clonotype sharing among donors, it was expected, would be affected by sequencing depth.

Participating donors were healthy, HIV-negative adults free of recent acute infections or vaccinations. Points on this clone: Its cognate antigen is unknown.

The material for each subset, its genomic DNA, was split evenly across several immunoSEQ plates. Clones were sequenced by immunoSEQ multiplex PCR, and TCRdb holds only the in-frame ones, with some missing. The sample has approximately 700,000 clones; roughly 72% are singletons. From germline, CDR1 is MNHEY and CDR2 SVGAGI. V dropped 6 bases and J dropped 4; count of bases not matched to a gene: 9. The CDR3 loop spans 15 amino acids. The specimen was memory CD4+ T cells sorted from blood. Indicated subset: CD45RA-negative fraction. This sequence originates from a woman under 40 in good health. V and J are TRBV6-5 and TRBJ2-7, with 10 bases fitting TRBD2. The CDR3 DNA sequence: TGTGCCAGCAGAGCGACCGGACTAGCGGAATACGAGCAGTACTTC. It codes for CASRATGLAEYEQYF.